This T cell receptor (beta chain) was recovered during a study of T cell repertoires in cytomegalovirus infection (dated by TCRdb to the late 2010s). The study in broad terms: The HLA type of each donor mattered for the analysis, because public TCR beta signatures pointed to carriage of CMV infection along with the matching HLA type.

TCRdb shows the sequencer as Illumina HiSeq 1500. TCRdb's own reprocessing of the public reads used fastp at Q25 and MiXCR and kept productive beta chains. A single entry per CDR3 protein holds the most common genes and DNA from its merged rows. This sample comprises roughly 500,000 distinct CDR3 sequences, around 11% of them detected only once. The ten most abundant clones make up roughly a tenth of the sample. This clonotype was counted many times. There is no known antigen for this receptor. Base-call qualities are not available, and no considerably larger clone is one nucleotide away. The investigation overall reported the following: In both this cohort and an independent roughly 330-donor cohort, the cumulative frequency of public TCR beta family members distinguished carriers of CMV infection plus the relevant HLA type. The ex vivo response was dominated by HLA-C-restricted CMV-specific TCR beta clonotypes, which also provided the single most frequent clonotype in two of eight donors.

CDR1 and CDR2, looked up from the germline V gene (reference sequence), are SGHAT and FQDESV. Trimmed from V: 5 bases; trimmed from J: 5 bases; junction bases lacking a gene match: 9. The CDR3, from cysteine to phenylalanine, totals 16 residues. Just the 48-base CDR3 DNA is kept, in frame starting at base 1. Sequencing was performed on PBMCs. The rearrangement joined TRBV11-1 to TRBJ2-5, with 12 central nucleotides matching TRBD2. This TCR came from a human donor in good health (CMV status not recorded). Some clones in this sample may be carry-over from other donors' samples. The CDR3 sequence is CASSATGLAGTETQYF. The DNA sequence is TGTGCCAGCAGCGCAACCGGACTAGCGGGGACTGAGACCCAGTACTTC.